A selection of T cell receptor beta chains follows, all from one sample in a study of T cell changes during pregnancy in multiple sclerosis. Profiled with immunoSEQ multiplex PCR; TCRdb holds only in-frame clones, not every one. The sample shows roughly 75,000 clones, approximately 89% of them seen only once. Here the sequenced sample was peripheral blood, taken before pregnancy. The receptor source for this set is a female donor with multiple sclerosis, enrolled in a pregnancy study. The CDR3 runs from the conserved cysteine through the conserved F or W. The D gene is left open where the match is weak. The size entry is marked missing in some rows and otherwise reads once, few, many or a size class.

- - TRBJ1-1 TRBV7-3 CASSLERAGNTEAFF TGTGCCAGCAGCTTAGAGCGGGCAGGGAACACTGAAGCTTTCTTT
TRBD1 - TRBJ2-2 TRBV19 CASSLRTGNTGELFF TGTGCCAGTAGTTTAAGGACAGGGAACACCGGGGAGCTGTTTTTT
TRBD1 - TRBJ2-1 TRBV5-1 CASSRGHGDNEQFF TGCGCCAGCAGCAGGGGGCATGGTGACAATGAGCAGTTCTTC
- - TRBJ2-7 TRBV5-1 CASSMMMGRGTTYEQYF TGCGCCAGCAGCATGATGATGGGGCGGGGGACAACATACGAGCAGTACTTC
- - TRBJ1-1 TRBV7-3 CASSPGGPRVSTEAFF TGTGCCAGCAGCCCCGGGGGGCCGAGAGTGAGTACTGAAGCTTTCTTT
TRBD1 - TRBJ2-7 TRBV5-1 CASSARTGMFSYEQYF TGCGCCAGCAGCGCCCGGACAGGGATGTTTTCCTACGAGCAGTACTTC
TRBD1 - TRBJ2-1 TRBV15 CATSRGGTGTYNEQFF TGTGCCACCAGCAGAGGGGGGACAGGTACCTACAATGAGCAGTTCTTC
- - TRBJ1-1 TRBV5-1 CASSLGPRQQTEAFF TGCGCCAGCAGCTTGGGCCCAAGACAGCAAACCGAAGCTTTCTTT
- few TRBJ1-5 TRBV2 CASKSESNQPQHF TGTGCCAGCAAGTCTGAGAGCAATCAGCCCCAGCATTTT
TRBD2 few TRBJ2-3 TRBV6-4 CASSSGGATDTQYF TGTGCCAGCAGTAGCGGGGGGGCCACAGATACGCAGTATTTT
TRBD1 - TRBJ1-2 TRBV5-1 CASSRTGGGNYGYTF TGCGCCAGCAGCAGAACAGGGGGAGGAAACTATGGCTACACCTTC
TRBD1 - TRBJ2-7 TRBV9 CASSGGQGYEQYF TGTGCCAGCAGCGGCGGACAGGGCTACGAGCAGTACTTC
- - TRBJ2-7 TRBV5-1 CASSLGGGAIYEQYF TGCGCCAGCAGCTTGGGTGGGGGCGCAATCTACGAGCAGTACTTC
- - TRBJ2-7 TRBV6-5 CASSPPGAHYEQYF TGTGCCAGCAGTCCTCCGGGAGCGCACTACGAGCAGTACTTC
TRBD2 - TRBJ2-3 TRBV5-1 CASSLSAGGADTQYF TGCGCCAGCAGTTTGTCCGCGGGGGGGGCAGATACGCAGTATTTT
TRBD1 once TRBJ2-3 TRBV5-4 CASRDRAGTDTQYF TGTGCCAGCAGAGACAGGGCGGGCACAGATACGCAGTATTTT
- - TRBJ2-1 TRBV20-1 CSATTGNEQFF TGCAGTGCTACGACGGGGAATGAGCAGTTCTTC
TRBD1 - TRBJ2-5 TRBV6-6 CASSGQGSQETQYF TGTGCCAGCAGTGGACAGGGTAGCCAAGAGACCCAGTACTTC
TRBD1 once TRBJ1-2 TRBV12-5 CASGLKTGTGTLYGYTF TGTGCTAGTGGTTTGAAAACCGGGACAGGGACGCTCTATGGCTACACCTTC
TRBD2 - TRBJ2-5 TRBV5-1 CASSLRPSGGETQYF TGCGCCAGCAGCTTGAGGCCTAGCGGGGGGGAGACCCAGTACTTC
TRBD1 - TRBJ2-7 TRBV11-2 CASSLGQRVYEQYF TGTGCCAGCAGCCTGGGACAGAGAGTCTACGAGCAGTACTTC
TRBD1 once TRBJ1-2 TRBV5-4 CASSSATGPYGYTF TGTGCCAGCAGCTCGGCGACAGGGCCCTATGGCTACACCTTC
- - TRBJ2-1 TRBV7-6 CASSLAGTSQDNEQFF TGTGCCAGCAGCTTAGCGGGAACTAGCCAAGACAATGAGCAGTTCTTC
TRBD1 - TRBJ2-7 TRBV4-3 CASSQETGGPQYF TGCGCCAGCAGCCAAGAGACAGGGGGTCCCCAGTACTTC
TRBD1 once TRBJ2-1 TRBV6-5 CASKMDRGLSGYEFF TGTGCCAGCAAAATGGACAGGGGGCTCAGCGGCTACGAGTTCTTC
- - TRBJ2-1 TRBV9 CASSVGSGYNEQFF TGTGCCAGCAGCGTAGGGTCGGGCTACAATGAGCAGTTCTTC
- - TRBJ2-7 TRBV30 CAWSIDQSLNEQYF TGTGCCTGGAGTATTGATCAAAGCCTAAACGAGCAGTACTTC
- - TRBJ2-3 TRBV4-3 CASSQEDTSSTDTQYF TGCGCCAGCAGCCAAGAGGACACCTCTAGCACAGATACGCAGTATTTT
TRBD1 - TRBJ1-4 TRBV2 CASSEGALPNEKLFF TGTGCCAGCAGCGAGGGGGCGCTCCCTAATGAAAAACTGTTTTTT
- - TRBJ2-5 TRBV30 CAWSVRVRETQYF TGTGCCTGGAGTGTCAGGGTCAGAGAGACCCAGTACTTC
TRBD1 - TRBJ1-2 TRBV7-2 CASSFQGAYGYTF TGTGCCAGCAGCTTCCAGGGGGCCTATGGCTACACCTTC
TRBD2 - TRBJ2-3 TRBV4-3 CASTQDRTSGGITQYF TGCGCCAGCACCCAAGATAGGACTAGCGGGGGGATAACGCAGTATTTT
TRBD1 - TRBJ2-7 TRBV7-8 CASSPRGQGPYEQYF TGTGCCAGCAGCCCCCGCGGACAGGGTCCCTACGAGCAGTACTTC
TRBD2 - TRBJ2-1 TRBV2 CASSEAAGGPYNEQFF TGTGCCAGCAGTGAAGCTGCGGGGGGACCTTACAATGAGCAGTTCTTC
- - TRBJ1-1 TRBV23-1 CASSQARGTNTEAFF TGCGCCAGCAGTCAGGCCAGGGGAACGAACACTGAAGCTTTCTTT